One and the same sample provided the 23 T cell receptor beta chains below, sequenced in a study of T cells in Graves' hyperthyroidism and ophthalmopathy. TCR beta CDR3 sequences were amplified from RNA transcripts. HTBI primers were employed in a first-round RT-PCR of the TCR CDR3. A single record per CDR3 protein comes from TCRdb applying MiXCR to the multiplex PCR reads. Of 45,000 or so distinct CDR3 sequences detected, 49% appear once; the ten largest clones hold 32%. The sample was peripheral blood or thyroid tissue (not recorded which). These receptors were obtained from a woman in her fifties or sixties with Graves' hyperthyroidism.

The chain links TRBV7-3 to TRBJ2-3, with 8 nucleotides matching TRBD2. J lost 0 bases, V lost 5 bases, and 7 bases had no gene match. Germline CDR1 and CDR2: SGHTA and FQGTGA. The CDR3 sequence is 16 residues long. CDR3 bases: TGTGCCAGCAGCCCCGTTAGCGGGACAAGCACAGATACGCAGTATTTT. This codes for CASSPVSGTSTDTQYF. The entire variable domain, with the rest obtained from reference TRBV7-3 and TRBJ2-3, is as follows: GAGVSQTPSNKVTEKGKYVELRCDPISGHTALYWYRQSLGQGPEFLIYFQGTGAADDSGLPNDRFFAVRPEGSVSTLKIQRTERGDSAVYLCASSPVSGTSTDTQYFGPGTRLTVL.

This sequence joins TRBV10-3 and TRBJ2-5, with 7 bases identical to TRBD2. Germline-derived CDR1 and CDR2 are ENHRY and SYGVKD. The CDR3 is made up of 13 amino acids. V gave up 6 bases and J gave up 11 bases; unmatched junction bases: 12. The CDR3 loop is CAIRDGAGEEQYF. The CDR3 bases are TGTGCCATCAGAGACGGGGCGGGAGAAGAGCAGTACTTC.

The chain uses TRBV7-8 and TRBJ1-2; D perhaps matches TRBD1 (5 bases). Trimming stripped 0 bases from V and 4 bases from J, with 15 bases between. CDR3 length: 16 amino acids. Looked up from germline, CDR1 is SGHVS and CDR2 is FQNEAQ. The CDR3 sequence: CASSLAYRGTAYGYTF. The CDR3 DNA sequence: TGTGCCAGCAGCTTAGCGTACCGCGGGACGGCCTATGGCTACACCTTC. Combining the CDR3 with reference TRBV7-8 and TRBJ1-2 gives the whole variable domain GAGVSQSPRYKVAKRGQDVALRCDPISGHVSLFWYQQALGQGPEFLTYFQNEAQLDKSGLPSDRFFAERPEGSVSTLKIQRTQQEDSAVYLCASSLAYRGTAYGYTFGSGTRLTVV.

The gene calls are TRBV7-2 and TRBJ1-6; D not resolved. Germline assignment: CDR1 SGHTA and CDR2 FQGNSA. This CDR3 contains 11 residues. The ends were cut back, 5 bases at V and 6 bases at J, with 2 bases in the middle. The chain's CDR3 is CASSLNSPLHF. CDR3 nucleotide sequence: TGTGCCAGCAGCCTTAATTCACCCCTCCACTTT.

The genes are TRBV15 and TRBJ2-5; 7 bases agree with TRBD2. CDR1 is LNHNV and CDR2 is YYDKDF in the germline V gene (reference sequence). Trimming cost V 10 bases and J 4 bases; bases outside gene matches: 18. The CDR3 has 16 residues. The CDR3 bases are TGTGCCAGCAGTTCGCACAGCGGGAACGTTGGAGAGACCCAGTACTTC. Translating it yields CASSSHSGNVGETQYF.

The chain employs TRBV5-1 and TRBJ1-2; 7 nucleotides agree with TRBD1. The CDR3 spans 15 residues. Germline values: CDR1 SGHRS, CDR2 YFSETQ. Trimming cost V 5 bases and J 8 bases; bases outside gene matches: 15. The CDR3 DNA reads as TGCGCCAGCAGAGCAGGGGGACCCTATAGGGGCGGCTACACCTTC. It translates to CASRAGGPYRGGYTF.

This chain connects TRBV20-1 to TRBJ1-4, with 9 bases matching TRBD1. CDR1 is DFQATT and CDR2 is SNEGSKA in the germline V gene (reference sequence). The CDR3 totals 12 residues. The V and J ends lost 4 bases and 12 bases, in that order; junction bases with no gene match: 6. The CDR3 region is CSAIDRGGQLFF. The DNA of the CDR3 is TGCAGTGCTATCGACAGGGGGGGTCAACTGTTTTTT.

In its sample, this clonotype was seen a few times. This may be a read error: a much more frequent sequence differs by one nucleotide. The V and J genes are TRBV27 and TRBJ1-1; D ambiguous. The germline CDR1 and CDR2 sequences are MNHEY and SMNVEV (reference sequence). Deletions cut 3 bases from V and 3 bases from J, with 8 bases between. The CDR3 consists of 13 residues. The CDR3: CASSFRADTEAFF. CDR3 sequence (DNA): TGTGCCAGCAGTTTTAGGGCGGACACTGAAGCTTTCTTT.

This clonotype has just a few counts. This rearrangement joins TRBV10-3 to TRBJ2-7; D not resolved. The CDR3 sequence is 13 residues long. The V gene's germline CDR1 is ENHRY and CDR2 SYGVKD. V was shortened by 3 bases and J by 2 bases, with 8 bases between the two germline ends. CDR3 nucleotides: TGTGCCATCAGTGACTCCGACCCCTACGAGCAGTACTTC. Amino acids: CAISDSDPYEQYF.

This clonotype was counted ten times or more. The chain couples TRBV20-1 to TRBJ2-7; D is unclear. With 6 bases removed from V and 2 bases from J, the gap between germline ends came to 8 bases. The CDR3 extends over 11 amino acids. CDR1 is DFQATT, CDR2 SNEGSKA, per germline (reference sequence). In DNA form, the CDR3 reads TGCAGTGCACTCCGAACCTACGAGCAGTACTTC. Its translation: CSALRTYEQYF.

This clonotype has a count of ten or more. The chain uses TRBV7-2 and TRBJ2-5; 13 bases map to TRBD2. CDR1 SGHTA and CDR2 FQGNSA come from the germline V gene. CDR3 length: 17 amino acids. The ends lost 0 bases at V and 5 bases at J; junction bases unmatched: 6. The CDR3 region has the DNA TGTGCCAGCAGCTTAGCACTAGCGGGAGGGCCTGGGGAGACCCAGTACTTC. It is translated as CASSLALAGGPGETQYF.

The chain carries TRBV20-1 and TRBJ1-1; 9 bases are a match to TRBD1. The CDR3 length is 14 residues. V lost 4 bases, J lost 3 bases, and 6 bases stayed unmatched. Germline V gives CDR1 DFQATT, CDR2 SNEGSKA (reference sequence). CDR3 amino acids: CSANYRGPHTEAFF. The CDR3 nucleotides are TGCAGTGCTAACTACAGGGGGCCGCACACTGAAGCTTTCTTT.

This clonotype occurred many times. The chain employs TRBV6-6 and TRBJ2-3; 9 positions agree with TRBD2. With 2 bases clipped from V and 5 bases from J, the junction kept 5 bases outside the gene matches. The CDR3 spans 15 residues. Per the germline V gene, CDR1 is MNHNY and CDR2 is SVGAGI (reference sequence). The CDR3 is CASSYGPSGKDTQYF. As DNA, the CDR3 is TGTGCCAGCAGTTACGGGCCTAGCGGGAAAGATACGCAGTATTTT.

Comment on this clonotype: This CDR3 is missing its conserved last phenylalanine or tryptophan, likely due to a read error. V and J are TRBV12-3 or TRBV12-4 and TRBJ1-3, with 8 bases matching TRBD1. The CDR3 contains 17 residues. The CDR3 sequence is CASSFRTGSSSGNPIYS. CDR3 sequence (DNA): TGTGCCAGCAGTTTTCGGACAGGGAGTTCTTCTGGAAACCCCATATATTCT.

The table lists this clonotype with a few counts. The CDR3 DNA reads TGCAGCGTGACAGGGAGGCGAGTTGGGTATGGCTACACCTTC. As protein: CSVTGRRVGYGYTF. This chain uses TRBV29-1 with TRBJ1-2; 7 bases line up with TRBD1. From germline, CDR1 is SQVTM and CDR2 ANQGSEA. The CDR3 runs 14 residues. Trimming removed 6 bases from V and 5 bases from J; junction bases left unmatched: 12.

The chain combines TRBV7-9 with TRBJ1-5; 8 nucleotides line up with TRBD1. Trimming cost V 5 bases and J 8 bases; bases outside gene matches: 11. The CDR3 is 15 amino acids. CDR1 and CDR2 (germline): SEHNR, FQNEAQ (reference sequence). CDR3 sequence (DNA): TGTGCCAGCAGCCAAGACACAGGGGGTAATGAGCCCCAGCATTTT. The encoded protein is CASSQDTGGNEPQHF. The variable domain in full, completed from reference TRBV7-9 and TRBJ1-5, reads DTGVSQNPRHKITKRGQNVTFRCDPISEHNRLYWYRQTLGQGPEFLTYFQNEAQLEKSRLLSDRFSAERPKGSFSTLEIQRTEQGDSAMYLCASSQDTGGNEPQHFGDGTRLSIL.

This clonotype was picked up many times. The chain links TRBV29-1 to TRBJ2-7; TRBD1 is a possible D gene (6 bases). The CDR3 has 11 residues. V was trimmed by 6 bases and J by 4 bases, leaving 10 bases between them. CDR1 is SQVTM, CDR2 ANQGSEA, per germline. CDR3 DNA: TGCAGCGTCCAACAGGGTTACGAGCAGTACTTC. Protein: CSVQQGYEQYF.

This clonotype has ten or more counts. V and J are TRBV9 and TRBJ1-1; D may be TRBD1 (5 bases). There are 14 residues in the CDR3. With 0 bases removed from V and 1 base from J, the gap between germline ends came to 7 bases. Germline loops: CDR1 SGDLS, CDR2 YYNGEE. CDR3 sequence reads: CASSVAGKNTEAFF. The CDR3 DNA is TGTGCCAGCAGCGTAGCAGGGAAGAACACTGAAGCTTTCTTT.

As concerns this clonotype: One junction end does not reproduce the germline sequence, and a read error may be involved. In DNA, the CDR3 is TGTGTCATCAGTGAGTCCCTCCAGGGGGCGCGTGGCCACATCTTC. It encodes CVISESLQGARGHIF. The chain joins TRBV10-3 to TRBJ1-2; 8 bases are shared with TRBD1. CDR3 length: 15 amino acids. Germline CDR1 is ENHRY and CDR2 is SYGVKD.

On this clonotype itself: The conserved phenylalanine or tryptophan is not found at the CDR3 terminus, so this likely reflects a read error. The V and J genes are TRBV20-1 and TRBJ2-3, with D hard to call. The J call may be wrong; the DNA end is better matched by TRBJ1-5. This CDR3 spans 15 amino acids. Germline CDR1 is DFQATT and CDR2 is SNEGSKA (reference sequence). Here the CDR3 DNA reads TGCAGTGCTAGAGCGAGACTAGCGACTACAGATACGCAGCATCTT. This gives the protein CSARARLATTDTQHL.

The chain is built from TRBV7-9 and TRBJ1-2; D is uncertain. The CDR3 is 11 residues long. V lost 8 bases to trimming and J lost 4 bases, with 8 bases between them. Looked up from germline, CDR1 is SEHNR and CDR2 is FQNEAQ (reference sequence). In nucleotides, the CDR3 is TGTGCCAGCTCCGGGCCCTATGGCTACACCTTC. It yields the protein CASSGPYGYTF.

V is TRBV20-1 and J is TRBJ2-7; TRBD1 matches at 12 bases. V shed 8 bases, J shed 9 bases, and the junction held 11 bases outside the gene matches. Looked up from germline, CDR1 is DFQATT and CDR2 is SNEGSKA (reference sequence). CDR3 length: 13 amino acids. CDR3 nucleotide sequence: TGCAGTCCCGGGACAGGGGGCTGGGCGGGGCAGTACTTC. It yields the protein CSPGTGGWAGQYF.

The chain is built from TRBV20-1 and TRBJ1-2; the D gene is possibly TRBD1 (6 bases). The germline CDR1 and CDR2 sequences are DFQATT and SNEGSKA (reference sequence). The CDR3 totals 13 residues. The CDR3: CSVSTTGDYGYTF. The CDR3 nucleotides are TGCAGCGTTTCGACGACAGGAGACTATGGCTACACCTTC.